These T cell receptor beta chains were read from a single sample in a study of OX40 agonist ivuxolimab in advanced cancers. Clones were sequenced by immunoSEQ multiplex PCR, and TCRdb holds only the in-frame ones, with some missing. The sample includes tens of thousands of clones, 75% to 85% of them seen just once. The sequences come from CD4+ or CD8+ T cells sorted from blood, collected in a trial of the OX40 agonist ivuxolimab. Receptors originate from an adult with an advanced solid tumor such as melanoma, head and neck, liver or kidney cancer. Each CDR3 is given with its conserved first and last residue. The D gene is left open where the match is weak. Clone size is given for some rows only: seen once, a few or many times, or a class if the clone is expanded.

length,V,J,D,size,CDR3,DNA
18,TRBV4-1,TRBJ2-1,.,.,CASSQEPQVFSSYNEQFF,TGCGCCAGCAGCCAAGAGCCACAGGTCTTTAGCTCCTACAATGAGCAGTTCTTC
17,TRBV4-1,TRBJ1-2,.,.,CASSFTILGTPPWGYTF,TGCGCCAGCAGCTTCACAATTCTCGGGACACCCCCATGGGGCTACACCTTC
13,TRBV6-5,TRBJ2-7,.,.,CASSYAPEWEQYF,TGTGCCAGCAGTTACGCCCCCGAATGGGAGCAGTACTTC
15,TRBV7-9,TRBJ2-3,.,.,CASSTTGAGTDTQYF,TGTGCCAGCAGCACGACAGGAGCAGGGACAGATACGCAGTATTTT
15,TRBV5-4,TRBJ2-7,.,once,CASSLIRPGTYEQYF,TGTGCCAGCAGCTTGATACGCCCGGGAACCTACGAGCAGTACTTC
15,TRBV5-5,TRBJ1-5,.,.,CASSLEGVGNQPQHF,TGTGCCAGCAGCTTGGAGGGGGTCGGCAATCAGCCCCAGCATTTT
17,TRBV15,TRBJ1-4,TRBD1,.,CATSRVPGGATNEKLFF,TGTGCCACCAGCAGAGTGCCAGGGGGGGCAACTAATGAAAAACTGTTTTTT
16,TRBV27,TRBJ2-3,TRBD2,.,CASSLTGTSGPDTQYF,TGTGCCAGCAGTCTAACCGGGACTAGCGGGCCGGATACGCAGTATTTT
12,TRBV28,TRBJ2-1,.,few,CASSIYYNEQFF,TGTGCCAGCAGTATATACTACAATGAGCAGTTCTTC
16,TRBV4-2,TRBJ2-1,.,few,CASSQSGGRMYNEQFF,TGTGCCAGCAGCCAATCCGGAGGGAGGATGTACAATGAGCAGTTCTTC
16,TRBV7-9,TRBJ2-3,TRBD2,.,CASSSALAGGPDTQYF,TGTGCCAGCAGCTCTGCCCTAGCGGGAGGGCCAGATACGCAGTATTTT
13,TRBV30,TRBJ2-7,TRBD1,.,CACDDRADYEQYF,TGTGCCTGCGACGACAGGGCGGATTACGAGCAGTACTTC
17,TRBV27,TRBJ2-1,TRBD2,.,CASSLVRGRALVNEQFF,TGTGCCAGCAGTTTAGTTCGGGGGAGGGCCCTCGTAAATGAGCAGTTCTTC
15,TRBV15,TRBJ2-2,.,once,CATSRMSSFTGELFF,TGTGCCACCAGCAGAATGTCTAGCTTTACCGGGGAGCTGTTTTTT
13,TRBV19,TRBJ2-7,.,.,CASSIGPSSEQYF,TGTGCCAGTAGTATAGGCCCTTCGTCGGAGCAGTACTTC
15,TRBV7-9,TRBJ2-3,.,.,CASSLVQGRTDTQYF,TGTGCCAGCAGCTTAGTGCAGGGACGCACAGATACGCAGTATTTT
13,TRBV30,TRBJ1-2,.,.,CAWNRGSIDGYTF,TGTGCCTGGAACCGGGGATCCATTGATGGCTACACCTTC
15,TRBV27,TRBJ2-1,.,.,CASSWSGPSYNEQFF,TGTGCCAGCAGTTGGAGCGGACCCTCCTACAATGAGCAGTTCTTC
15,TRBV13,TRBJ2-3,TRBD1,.,CASSRGQGDTDTQYF,TGTGCCAGCAGCCGGGGACAGGGCGACACAGATACGCAGTATTTT
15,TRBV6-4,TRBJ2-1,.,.,CASSQQRDGGNEQFF,TGTGCCAGCAGTCAACAAAGAGACGGGGGTAATGAGCAGTTCTTC
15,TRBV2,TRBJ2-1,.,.,CASSGDSYSYNEQFF,TGTGCCAGCAGCGGAGACTCCTACTCCTACAATGAGCAGTTCTTC
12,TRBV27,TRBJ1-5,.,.,CASSFFNGPQHF,TGTGCCAGCAGTTTCTTCAACGGCCCCCAGCATTTT
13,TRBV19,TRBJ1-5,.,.,CASSIGASQPQHF,TGTGCCAGTAGTATAGGGGCCAGTCAGCCCCAGCATTTT
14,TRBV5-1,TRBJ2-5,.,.,CASSLLGDQETQYF,TGCGCCAGCAGCTTACTAGGGGACCAAGAGACCCAGTACTTC
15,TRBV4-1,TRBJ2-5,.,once,CASSQEPRPQETQYF,TGCGCCAGCAGCCAAGAGCCCCGGCCCCAAGAGACCCAGTACTTC
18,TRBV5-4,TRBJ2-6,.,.,CASSLQDTSASGANVLTF,TGTGCCAGCAGCTTACAGGACACCAGCGCGTCTGGGGCCAACGTCCTGACTTTC
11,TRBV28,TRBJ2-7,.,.,CASSPSYPLVF,TGTGCCAGCAGTCCCTCCTACCCCCTTGTTTTC
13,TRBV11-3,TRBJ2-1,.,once,CASSLGANNEQFF,TGTGCCAGCAGCTTAGGGGCTAACAATGAGCAGTTCTTC
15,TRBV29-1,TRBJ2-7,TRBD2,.,CSVEGLAGGSYEQYF,TGCAGCGTGGAGGGACTAGCGGGAGGGTCCTACGAGCAGTACTTC
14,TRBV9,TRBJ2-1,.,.,CASSVWGESNEQFF,TGTGCCAGCAGCGTTTGGGGGGAAAGCAATGAGCAGTTCTTC
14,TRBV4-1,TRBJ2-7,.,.,CASSLRREHYEQYF,TGCGCCAGCAGCCTAAGACGGGAGCACTACGAGCAGTACTTC
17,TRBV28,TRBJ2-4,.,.,CASSLYPSDWRGNIQYF,TGTGCCAGCAGTTTATACCCTAGCGACTGGAGGGGAAACATTCAGTACTTC
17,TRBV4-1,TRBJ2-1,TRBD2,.,CASSQGDWLADYNEQFF,TGCGCCAGCAGCCAAGGTGATTGGCTAGCGGACTACAATGAGCAGTTCTTC
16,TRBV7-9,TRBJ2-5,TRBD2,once,CASSSNSGSSQETQYF,TGTGCCAGCAGCTCCAATAGCGGGAGTTCCCAAGAGACCCAGTACTTC
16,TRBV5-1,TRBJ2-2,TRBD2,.,CASSLVPSGNTGELFF,TGCGCCAGCAGCTTGGTGCCTAGCGGAAACACCGGGGAGCTGTTTTTT
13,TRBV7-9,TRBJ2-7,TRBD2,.,CASSPSGGYEQYF,TGTGCCAGCAGCCCCTCGGGGGGCTACGAGCAGTACTTC
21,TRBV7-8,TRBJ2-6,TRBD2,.,CASSLPSFGLAESSGANVLTF,TGTGCCAGCAGCTTGCCTTCGTTCGGACTAGCGGAGAGCTCTGGGGCCAACGTCCTGACTTTC
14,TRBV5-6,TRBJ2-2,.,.,CASSKSGNTGELFF,TGTGCCAGCAGCAAAAGCGGGAACACCGGGGAGCTGTTTTTT
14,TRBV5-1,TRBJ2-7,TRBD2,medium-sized,CASSGTSGGYEQYF,TGCGCCAGCAGCGGGACTAGCGGGGGCTACGAGCAGTACTTC
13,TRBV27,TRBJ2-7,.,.,CASRPTGLTEQYF,TGTGCCAGCAGACCCACTGGACTGACCGAGCAGTACTTC
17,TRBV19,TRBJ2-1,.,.,CASTWGGGTASYNEQFF,TGTGCCAGTACCTGGGGGGGCGGGACAGCTTCCTACAATGAGCAGTTCTTC
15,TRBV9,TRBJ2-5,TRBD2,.,CASSSRLAAQETQYF,TGTGCCAGCAGCTCCCGACTAGCGGCTCAAGAGACCCAGTACTTC
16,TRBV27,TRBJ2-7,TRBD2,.,CASSLSSSGSQNEQYF,TGTGCCAGCAGTTTATCCTCTAGCGGGAGCCAAAACGAGCAGTACTTC
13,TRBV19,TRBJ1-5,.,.,CASTTGAGQPQHF,TGTGCCAGTACTACCGGGGCGGGGCAGCCCCAGCATTTT
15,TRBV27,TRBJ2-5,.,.,CASSPSRGAWETQYF,TGTGCCAGCAGTCCGTCCCGGGGGGCTTGGGAGACCCAGTACTTC
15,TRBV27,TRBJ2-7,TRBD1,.,CASSPNRGLSYEQYF,TGTGCCAGCAGCCCAAACAGGGGTTTATCCTACGAGCAGTACTTC
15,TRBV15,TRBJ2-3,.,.,CATSRSAQLTDTQYF,TGTGCCACCAGCAGATCTGCGCAGCTCACAGATACGCAGTATTTT
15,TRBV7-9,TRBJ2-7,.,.,CASSFGQISYPEQYF,TGTGCCAGCAGCTTTGGACAGATCTCCTATCCCGAGCAGTACTTC
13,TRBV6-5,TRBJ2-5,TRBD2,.,CASRSGGGETQYF,TGTGCCAGCAGGTCGGGAGGGGGAGAGACCCAGTACTTC
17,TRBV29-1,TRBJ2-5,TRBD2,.,CSVEAGREGLFWETQYF,TGCAGCGTTGAAGCAGGTCGGGAGGGCCTGTTTTGGGAGACCCAGTACTTC
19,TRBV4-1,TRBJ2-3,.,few,CASSQGRLVRTGSTDTQYF,TGCGCCAGCAGCCAAGGACGACTAGTCAGAACGGGGAGCACAGATACGCAGTATTTT
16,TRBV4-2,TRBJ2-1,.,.,CASSQDRDWKTGEQFF,TGTGCCAGCAGCCAAGATAGGGACTGGAAAACGGGTGAGCAGTTCTTC
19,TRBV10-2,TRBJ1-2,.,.,CASRDSVRRGRRVSYGYTF,TGCGCCAGCAGGGATTCGGTCCGTAGGGGCAGGCGGGTCTCCTATGGCTACACCTTC
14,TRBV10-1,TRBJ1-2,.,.,CASKEGDLDYGYTF,TGCGCCAGCAAGGAAGGGGATCTGGACTATGGCTACACCTTC
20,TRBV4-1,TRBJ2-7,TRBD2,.,CASSQPGGLAGAPPAYEQYF,TGCGCCAGCAGCCAACCGGGGGGGCTAGCGGGAGCTCCACCCGCTTACGAGCAGTACTTC
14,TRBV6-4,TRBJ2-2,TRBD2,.,CASSDRGDLGELFF,TGTGCCAGCAGTGACCGGGGGGACTTGGGGGAGCTGTTTTTT
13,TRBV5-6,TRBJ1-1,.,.,CASTVAGYTEAFF,TGTGCCAGCACCGTGGCGGGGTACACTGAAGCTTTCTTT